One and the same sample provided the 5 T cell receptor beta chains below, sequenced in a study of T cell clonality in common variable immunodeficiency. Here immunoSEQ multiplex PCR was the method, and the copy in TCRdb shows in-frame clones only, minus some. The sample has roughly 60,000 clones, none seen only once. The sequencing input was peripheral blood mononuclear cells. These TCRs come from a person aged 18-70 years in good health.

This clone was recorded many times. The read halts 3 residues ahead of the CDR3 end, with the missing end drawn from the germline J gene. The same CDR3 can be traced to other DNA sequences in this sample. The rearrangement links TRBV20-1 to TRBJ2-7; 8 positions agree with TRBD2. CDR1 is DFQATT, CDR2 SNEGSKA, per germline (reference sequence). The length of the CDR3 is 14 residues. V dropped 4 bases and J dropped 4; count of bases not matched to a gene: 9. CDR3 sequence reads: CSATGTRGTYEQYF. The sequenced part of the CDR3 DNA is TGCAGTGCTACCGGGACTAGAGGGACATACGAG.

This clone came up many times. The read stops 3 residues short of the end of the CDR3; the missing end is completed from the germline J gene. This sequence joins TRBV5-4 and TRBJ2-7, with a tentative D call TRBD1 (6 bases). V lost 1 base and J lost 3, with 11 bases in between. CDR3 length: 14 residues. Germline CDR1 SGHNT, CDR2 YYREEE (reference sequence). Partial CDR3 DNA: TGTGCCAGCAGCTTGCAACAGGGAGTCTACGAG. Translation: CASSLQQGVYE. The complete CDR3 sequence is CASSLQQGVYEQYF. Based on the CDR3 plus reference TRBV5-4 and TRBJ2-7, the full variable domain is ETGVTQSPTHLIKTRGQQVTLRCSSQSGHNTVSWYQQALGQGPQFIFQYYREEENGRGNFPPRFSGLQFPNYSSELNVNALELDDSALYLCASSLQQGVYEQYFGPGTRLTVT.

This clone occurred many times. The read terminates 3 residues ahead of where the CDR3 ends, so the germline J gene completes it. V gene TRBV5-1 combines with J gene TRBJ2-3; D is possibly TRBD1 (5 bases). Germline loops: CDR1 SGHRS, CDR2 YFSETQ. CDR3 size: 14 residues. V lost 6 bases to trimming and J lost 4 bases, with 15 bases between them. CDR3 residues: CASTLNRFSDTQYF. Incomplete CDR3 DNA: TGCGCCAGCACCTTAAACAGGTTCTCAGATACG.

In its sample, this clone was seen many times. The CDR3 end is not reached by the read, which stops 3 residues before it; the germline J gene fills it in. The chain has TRBV5-5 and TRBJ2-2, with D perhaps TRBD1 (6 bases). The CDR3 totals 15 residues. Germline V gene data show CDR1 as SGHKS and CDR2 as YYEKEE (reference sequence). V was shortened by 5 bases and J by 0 bases, with 11 bases between the two germline ends. CDR3 bases read: TGTGCCAGCAGGCGGACAGACGCGAACACCGGGGAG. Translation: CASRRTDANTGE. In full, the CDR3 reads CASRRTDANTGELFF. Full variable domain (remainder filled in from reference TRBV5-5 and TRBJ2-2): DAGVTQSPTHLIKTRGQQVTLRCSPISGHKSVSWYQQVLGQGPQFIFQYYEKEERGRGNFPDRFSARQFPNYSSELNVNALLLGDSALYLCASRRTDANTGELFFGEGSRLTVL.

This clone appeared many times. The CDR3 goes on 3 residues after the read ends, and that part is filled in from the germline J gene. J is TRBJ2-7 and V is TRBV19; D not certain. Per germline, CDR1 LNHDA and CDR2 SQIVND (reference sequence). Trimming shortened V by 3 bases and J by 3 bases, and 12 bases separated the two germline ends. CDR3 length: 14 residues. Partial CDR3 DNA: TGTGCCAGTAGTATGAGTACTTACCACTACGAG. Translating it yields CASSMSTYHYE. The full CDR3 protein is CASSMSTYHYEQYF.